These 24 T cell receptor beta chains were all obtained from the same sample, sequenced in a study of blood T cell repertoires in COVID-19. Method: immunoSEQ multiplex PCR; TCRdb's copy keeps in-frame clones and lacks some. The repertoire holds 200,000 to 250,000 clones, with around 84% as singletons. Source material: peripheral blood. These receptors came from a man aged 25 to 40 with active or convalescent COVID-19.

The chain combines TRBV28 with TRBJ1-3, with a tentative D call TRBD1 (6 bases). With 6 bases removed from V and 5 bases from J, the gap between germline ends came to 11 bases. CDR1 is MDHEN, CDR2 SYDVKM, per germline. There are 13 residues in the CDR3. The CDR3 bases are TGTGCCAGCAGCGGGACACCTAGAAACACCATATATTTT. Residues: CASSGTPRNTIYF.

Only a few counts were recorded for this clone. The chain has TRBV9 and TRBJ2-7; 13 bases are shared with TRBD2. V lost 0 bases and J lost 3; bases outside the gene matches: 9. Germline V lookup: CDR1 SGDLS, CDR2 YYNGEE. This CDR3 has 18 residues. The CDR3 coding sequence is TGTGCCAGCAGCGTAGCCCCCACTAGCGGGAGGGGGGTCTACGAGCAGTACTTC. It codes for CASSVAPTSGRGVYEQYF. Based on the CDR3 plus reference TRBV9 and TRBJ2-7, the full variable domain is DSGVTQTPKHLITATGQRVTLRCSPRSGDLSVYWYQQSLDQGLQFLIQYYNGEERAKGNILERFSAQQFPDLHSELNLSSLELGDSALYFCASSVAPTSGRGVYEQYFGPGTRLTVT.

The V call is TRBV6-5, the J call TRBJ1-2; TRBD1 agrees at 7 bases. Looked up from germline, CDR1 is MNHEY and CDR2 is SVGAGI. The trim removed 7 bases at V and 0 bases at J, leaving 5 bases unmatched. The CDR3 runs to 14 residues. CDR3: CASTDREANYGYTF. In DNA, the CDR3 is TGTGCCAGCACCGACAGGGAAGCTAACTATGGCTACACCTTC.

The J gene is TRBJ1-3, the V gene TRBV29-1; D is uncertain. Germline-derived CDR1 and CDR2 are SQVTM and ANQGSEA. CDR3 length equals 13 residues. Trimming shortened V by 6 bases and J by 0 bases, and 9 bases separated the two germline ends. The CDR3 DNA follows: TGCAGCGTCACACCCAGCTCTGGAAACACCATATATTTT. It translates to CSVTPSSGNTIYF. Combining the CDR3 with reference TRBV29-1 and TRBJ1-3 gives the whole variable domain SAVISQKPSRDICQRGTSLTIQCQVDSQVTMMFWYRQQPGQSLTLIATANQGSEATYESGFVIDKFPISRPNLTFSTLTVSNMSPEDSSIYLCSVTPSSGNTIYFGEGSWLTVV.

In DNA, the CDR3 is TGCGCCCTCTGGGCCGTGAACACTGAAGCTTTCTTT. Its protein product is CALWAVNTEAFF. The chain recombines TRBV10-1 with TRBJ1-1, with unresolved D. Between the trimmed V and J ends, which lost 11 bases and 0 bases, there was a span of 10 bases. The CDR3 extends over 12 amino acids. Germline assignment: CDR1 WNHNN and CDR2 SYGVQD (reference sequence).

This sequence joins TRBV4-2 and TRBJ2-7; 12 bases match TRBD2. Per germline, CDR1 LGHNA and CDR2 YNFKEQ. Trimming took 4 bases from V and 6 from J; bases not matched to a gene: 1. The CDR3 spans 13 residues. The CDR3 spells CASSRGLAGEQYF. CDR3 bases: TGTGCCAGCAGCCGGGGACTAGCGGGCGAGCAGTACTTC.

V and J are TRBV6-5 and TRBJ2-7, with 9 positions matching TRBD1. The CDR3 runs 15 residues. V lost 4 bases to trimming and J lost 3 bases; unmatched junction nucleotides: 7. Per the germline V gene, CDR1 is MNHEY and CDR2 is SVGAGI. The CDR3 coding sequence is TGTGCCAGCAGTTCCGGGACAGGGCTGGGCTACGAGCAGTACTTC. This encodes CASSSGTGLGYEQYF.

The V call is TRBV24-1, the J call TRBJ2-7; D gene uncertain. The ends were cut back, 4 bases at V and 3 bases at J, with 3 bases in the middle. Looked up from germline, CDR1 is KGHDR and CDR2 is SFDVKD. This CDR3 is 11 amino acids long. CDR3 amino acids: CATSDYYEQYF. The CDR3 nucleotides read TGTGCCACCAGTGACTACTACGAGCAGTACTTC.

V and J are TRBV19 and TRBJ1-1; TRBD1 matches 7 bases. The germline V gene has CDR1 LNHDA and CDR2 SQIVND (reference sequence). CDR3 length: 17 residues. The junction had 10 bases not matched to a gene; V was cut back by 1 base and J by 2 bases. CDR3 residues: CASSIADRSTSNTEAFF. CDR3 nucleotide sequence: TGTGCCAGTAGTATAGCGGACAGGAGCACATCAAACACTGAAGCTTTCTTT.

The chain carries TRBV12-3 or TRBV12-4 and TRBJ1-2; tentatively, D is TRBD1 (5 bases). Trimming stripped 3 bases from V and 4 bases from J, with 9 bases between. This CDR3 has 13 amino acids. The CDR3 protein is CASSLRQSYGYTF. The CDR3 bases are TGTGCCAGCAGTTTGCGACAGTCCTATGGCTACACCTTC.

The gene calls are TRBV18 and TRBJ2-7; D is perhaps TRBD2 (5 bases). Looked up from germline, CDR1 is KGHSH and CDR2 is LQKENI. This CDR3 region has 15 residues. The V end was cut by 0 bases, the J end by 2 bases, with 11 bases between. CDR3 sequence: CASSPPAGSPYEQYF. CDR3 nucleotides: TGTGCCAGCTCACCACCCGCGGGCAGTCCCTACGAGCAGTACTTC.

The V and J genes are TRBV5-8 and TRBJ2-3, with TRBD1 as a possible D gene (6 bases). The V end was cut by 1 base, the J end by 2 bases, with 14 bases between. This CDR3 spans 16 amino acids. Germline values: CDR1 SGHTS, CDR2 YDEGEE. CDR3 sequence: CASSLTQGLSTDTQYF. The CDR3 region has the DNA TGTGCCAGCAGCTTGACTCAGGGGCTGTCCACAGATACGCAGTATTTT.

This CDR3 is CASSRKSVTGTSSYNEQFF. As DNA, the CDR3 is TGTGCCAGCAGTCGTAAGAGTGTAACCGGGACTAGCTCCTACAATGAGCAGTTCTTC. The genes are TRBV27 and TRBJ2-1; 8 nucleotides line up with TRBD2. Germline lookup yields CDR1 MNHEY and CDR2 SMNVEV (reference sequence). V lost 5 bases to trimming and J lost 0 bases; unmatched junction nucleotides: 15. This CDR3 contains 19 residues.

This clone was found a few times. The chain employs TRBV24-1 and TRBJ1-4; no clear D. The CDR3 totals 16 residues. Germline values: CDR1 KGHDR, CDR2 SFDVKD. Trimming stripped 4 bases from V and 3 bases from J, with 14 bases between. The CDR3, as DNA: TGTGCCACCAGTGAGGGGAGGGTCACGGCTAATGAAAAACTGTTTTTT. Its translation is CATSEGRVTANEKLFF.

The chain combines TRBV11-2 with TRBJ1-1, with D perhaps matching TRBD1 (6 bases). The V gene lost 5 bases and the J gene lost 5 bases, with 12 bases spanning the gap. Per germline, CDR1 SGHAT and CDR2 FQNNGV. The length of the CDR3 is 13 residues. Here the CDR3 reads CASSPPGVTEAFF. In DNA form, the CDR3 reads TGTGCCAGCAGCCCCCCAGGGGTTACTGAAGCTTTCTTT.

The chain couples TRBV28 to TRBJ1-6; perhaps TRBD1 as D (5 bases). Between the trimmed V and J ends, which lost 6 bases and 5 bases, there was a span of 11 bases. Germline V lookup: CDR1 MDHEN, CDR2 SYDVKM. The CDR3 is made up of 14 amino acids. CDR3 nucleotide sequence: TGTGCCAGCAGCTTCACGGGGGATAATTCACCCCTCCACTTT. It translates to CASSFTGDNSPLHF.

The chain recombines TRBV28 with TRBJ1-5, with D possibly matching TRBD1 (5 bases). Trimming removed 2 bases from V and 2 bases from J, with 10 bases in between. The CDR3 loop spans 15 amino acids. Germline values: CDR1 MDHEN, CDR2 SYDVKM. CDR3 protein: CASSLAGGGNQPQHF. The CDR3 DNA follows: TGTGCCAGCAGTTTAGCGGGGGGAGGCAATCAGCCCCAGCATTTT.

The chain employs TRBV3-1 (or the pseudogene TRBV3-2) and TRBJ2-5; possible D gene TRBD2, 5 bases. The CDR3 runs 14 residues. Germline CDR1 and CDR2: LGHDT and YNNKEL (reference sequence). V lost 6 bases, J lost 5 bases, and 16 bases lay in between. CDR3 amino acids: CASSSTKPGETQYF. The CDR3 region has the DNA TGTGCCAGCAGTTCGACGAAGCCGGGGGAGACCCAGTACTTC.

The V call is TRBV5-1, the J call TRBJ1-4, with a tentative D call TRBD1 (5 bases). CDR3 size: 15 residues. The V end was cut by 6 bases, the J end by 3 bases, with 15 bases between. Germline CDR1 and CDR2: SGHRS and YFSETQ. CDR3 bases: TGCGCCAGCAAAACTACAGGAAGATCTAATGAAAAACTGTTTTTT. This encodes CASKTTGRSNEKLFF.

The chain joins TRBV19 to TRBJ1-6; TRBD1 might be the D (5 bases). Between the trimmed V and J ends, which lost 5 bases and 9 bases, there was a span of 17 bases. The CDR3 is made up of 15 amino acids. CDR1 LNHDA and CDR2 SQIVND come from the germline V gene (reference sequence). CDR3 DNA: TGTGCCAGTAGTCCCCAGGCGGAGGGACGTTCACCCCTCCACTTT. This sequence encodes CASSPQAEGRSPLHF.

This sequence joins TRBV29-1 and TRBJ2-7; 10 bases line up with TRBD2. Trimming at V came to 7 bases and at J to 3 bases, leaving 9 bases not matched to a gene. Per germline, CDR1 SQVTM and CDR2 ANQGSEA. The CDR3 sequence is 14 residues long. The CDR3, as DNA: TGCAGCGCTATCGGACTAGCGGTCGACTACGAGCAGTACTTC. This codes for CSAIGLAVDYEQYF.

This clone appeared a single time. DNA for the CDR3: TGTGCCAGCAGCGTAGAAATGGGCCTAGCGGGAGTGGTCGGGGAGCTGTTTTTT. Its protein is CASSVEMGLAGVVGELFF. The chain joins TRBV9 to TRBJ2-2; 10 nucleotides align to TRBD2. Germline V gene lookup returns CDR1 SGDLS and CDR2 YYNGEE. Trimming at V came to 0 bases and at J to 7 bases, leaving 12 bases not matched to a gene. The CDR3 spans 18 residues.

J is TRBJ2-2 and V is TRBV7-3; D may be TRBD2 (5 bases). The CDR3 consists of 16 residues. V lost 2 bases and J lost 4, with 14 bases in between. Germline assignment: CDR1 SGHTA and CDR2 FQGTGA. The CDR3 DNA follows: TGTGCCAGCAGCTTATTTCTTGGGAGAAGCACCGGGGAGCTGTTTTTT. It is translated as CASSLFLGRSTGELFF. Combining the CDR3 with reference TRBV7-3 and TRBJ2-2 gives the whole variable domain GAGVSQTPSNKVTEKGKYVELRCDPISGHTALYWYRQSLGQGPEFLIYFQGTGAADDSGLPNDRFFAVRPEGSVSTLKIQRTERGDSAVYLCASSLFLGRSTGELFFGEGSRLTVL.

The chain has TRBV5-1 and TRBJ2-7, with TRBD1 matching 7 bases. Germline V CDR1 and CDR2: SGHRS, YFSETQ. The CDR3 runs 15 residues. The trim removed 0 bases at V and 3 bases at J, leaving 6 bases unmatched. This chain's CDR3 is CASSLGIGQVYEQYF. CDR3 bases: TGCGCCAGCAGCTTGGGGATAGGACAGGTCTACGAGCAGTACTTC.